Listed below are T cell receptor beta chains from one sample, sequenced in a study of tumor and adjacent non-tumor tissue in lung cancer. TCRdb re-derived calls from the multiplex PCR reads in MiXCR, one entry per CDR3 protein. The profile covers approximately 100,000 distinct CDR3 sequences, with about 62% appearing a single time and less than 20% taken by the ten largest. The material sequenced was distant non-tumor lung tissue. The source of these receptors is a man in his thirties or forties with non-small cell lung cancer. The CDR3 runs from the conserved cysteine through the conserved F or W. The D gene is left open where the match is weak. Size values are once, few and many counts, or a class for expanded clones, and some rows have none.

D gene	CDR3 length	clone size	V gene	J gene	CDR3 protein	CDR3 DNA
.	13	medium-sized	TRBV29-1	TRBJ1-2	CSAREDVISGYTF	TGCAGCGCCCGAGAAGATGTAATCTCGGGCTACACCTTC
TRBD2	12	.	TRBV30	TRBJ2-7	CALSGRRNEQYF	TGTGCCTTAAGCGGGAGGAGGAACGAGCAGTACTTC
.	12	.	TRBV20-1	TRBJ2-7	CSAYRGSYEHYF	TGCAGTGCTTATAGGGGATCGTACGAGCACTACTTC
.	17	few	TRBV20-1	TRBJ2-7	CSASREASRSPIYEQYF	TGCAGTGCTAGTAGGGAGGCTTCTAGGTCCCCGATTTACGAGCAGTACTTC
.	16	.	TRBV11-2	TRBJ2-5	CASSRGPPLVVETQYF	TGTGCCAGCAGCCGGGGACCGCCTCTAGTGGTTGAGACCCAGTACTTC
TRBD2	15	.	TRBV11-3	TRBJ2-5	CASILDAGGQVTQYF	TGTGCCAGCATCTTAGATGCGGGAGGGCAAGTGACCCAGTACTTC
.	16	.	TRBV6-2/TRBV6-3	TRBJ1-5	CASRRLVQGRNQSQHF	TGTGCCAGCAGGCGACTGGTACAGGGAAGGAATCAGTCCCAGCATTTT
TRBD1	14	.	TRBV6-5	TRBJ1-2	CASSSTGQNYGYTF	TGTGCCAGCAGTTCGACAGGGCAAAACTATGGCTACACCTTC
.	13	many	TRBV6-1	TRBJ2-1	CASSEGPWEEQFF	TGTGCCAGCAGTGAAGGGCCCTGGGAGGAGCAGTTCTTC
.	17	many	TRBV4-1	TRBJ1-1	CASSQDGGRTGNTEAFF	TGCGCCAGCAGCCAAGATGGGGGCCGCACAGGAAACACTGAAGCTTTCTTT
TRBD2	15	once	TRBV11-2	TRBJ2-1	CVSSLTLAGTDGQFF	TGTGTCAGCAGCTTAACCCTAGCGGGGACTGATGGGCAGTTCTTC
.	15	many	TRBV6-5	TRBJ2-5	CASSLTGAKQETQYF	TGTGCCAGCAGTCTTACGGGGGCCAAACAAGAGACCCAGTACTTC
.	15	.	TRBV4-1	TRBJ2-5	CAISQDLDEEETQYF	TGCGCCATCAGCCAAGACCTGGATGAGGAAGAGACCCAGTACTTC
.	14	few	TRBV7-9	TRBJ2-3	CASSLAQATDTQYF	TGTGCCAGCAGCTTAGCGCAGGCTACAGATACGCAGTATTTT
TRBD2	16	.	TRBV20-1	TRBJ2-7	CSTEMTSGGSSYEQYF	TGCAGTACTGAAATGACTAGCGGGGGGAGCTCCTACGAGCAATACTTC
.	14	once	TRBV2	TRBJ2-3	CASSASPQADTQYF	TGTGCCAGCAGTGCGAGCCCCCAGGCAGATACGCAGTATTTT
.	15	.	TRBV11-3	TRBJ2-5	CASSYPRTAEGTQYF	TGTGCTAGCAGCTACCCACGGACAGCAGAAGGGACCCAGTACTTC
.	16	.	TRBV20-1	TRBJ2-1	CGAIDVVVVVYNEQFF	TGCGGTGCTATAGATGTTGTGGTAGTTGTATACAATGAGCAGTTCTTC
.	15	few	TRBV12-3/TRBV12-4	TRBJ1-2	CASTSLGADCYGYTF	TGTGCCAGCACCTCTCTTGGGGCAGACTGCTATGGCTACACCTTC
.	14	.	TRBV6-2/TRBV6-3	TRBJ1-5	CATDRQSNNRPQHF	TGTGCCACCGATCGACAGTCAAACAATCGGCCCCAGCATTTT
TRBD1	15	.	TRBV11-2	TRBJ2-5	CASSASTGDWETQYF	TGTGCCAGCAGCGCAAGTACAGGGGATTGGGAGACCCAGTACTTC
.	13	many	TRBV11-2	TRBJ2-2	CASNLVVAGELFF	TGTGCCAGCAACTTAGTCGTGGCCGGGGAGCTGTTTTTT
.	15	.	TRBV5-4	TRBJ2-3	CASSLEQGVADTQYF	TGTGCCAGCAGCTTGGAACAGGGTGTGGCAGATACGCAGTATTTT
.	15	.	TRBV11-2	TRBJ1-3	CARSRAPGAGNTIHF	TGTGCCAGGAGCCGAGCCCCAGGGGCTGGAAACACCATACATTTT
TRBD1	16	.	TRBV5-1	TRBJ2-5	CASSPRDREVIETQYF	TGCGCCAGCAGCCCTCGGGACAGGGAAGTTATTGAGACCCAGTACTTC
TRBD2	15	large	TRBV11-3	TRBJ2-5	CASSLEAGGQETQYF	TGTGCCAGCAGCTTAGAAGCGGGAGGGCAAGAGACCCAGTACTTC
.	13	.	TRBV20-1	TRBJ2-3	CGARGESTNTQYF	TGCGGTGCTAGAGGGGAGAGTACAAATACGCAGTATTTT
.	15	.	TRBV4-3	TRBJ1-1	CASSQEPGGKAETFF	TGCGCCAGCAGCCAAGAGCCCGGGGGAAAGGCTGAAACTTTCTTT
.	17	.	TRBV11-2	TRBJ2-3	CASSLVRVGGLTDTQYF	TGTGCCAGCAGCTTAGTCCGGGTAGGGGGACTCACAGATACGCAGTATTTT
.	13	once	TRBV29-1	TRBJ1-2	CSTSASREYGYTF	TGCAGCACTTCGGCCAGTCGGGAGTATGGCTATACCTTC
.	14	many	TRBV10-3	TRBJ2-1	CAISESADYNEQFF	TGTGCCATCAGTGAGTCGGCGGACTACAATGAGCAGTTCTTC
TRBD1	13	.	TRBV29-1	TRBJ2-7	CSVESWTGVEQYF	TGCAGCGTTGAAAGCTGGACAGGGGTCGAGCAGTATTTC
.	14	.	TRBV5-1	TRBJ1-1	CASSLAPGSTEAFF	TGCGCCAGCAGCTTGGCCCCGGGGAGCACTGAAGCTTTCTTT
.	14	.	TRBV6-2/TRBV6-3	TRBJ2-7	CASRSGGHPCEQYF	TGTGCCAGCAGATCCGGGGGGCACCCCTGCGAGCAGTACTTC
.	11	.	TRBV20-1	TRBJ1-2	CSTPGLGGYTF	TGCAGTACTCCGGGCCTCGGTGGCTACACCTTC
.	15	.	TRBV5-1	TRBJ2-3	CASSLMTPSTDTQYF	TGCGCCAGCAGCTTGATGACGCCTAGCACAGATACGCAGTATTTT
.	14	.	TRBV28	TRBJ2-5	CASSPQGTQETQYF	TGTGCCAGCAGTCCCCAGGGGACCCAAGAGACTCAGTACTTC
TRBD2	15	many	TRBV4-3	TRBJ2-1	CASSQTSGDYNEQFF	TGCGCCAGCAGCCAGACTAGCGGGGATTACAATGAGCAGTTCTTC
TRBD2	14	many	TRBV10-2	TRBJ2-5	CASTGTSGQETQYF	TGCGCCAGCACCGGGACTAGCGGGCAAGAGACCCAGTACTTC
TRBD2	16	.	TRBV20-1	TRBJ2-3	CIAKRGTSGRTDAQYF	TGCATTGCGAAGAGGGGGACTAGCGGGAGGACGGATGCGCAGTATTTT
TRBD2	15	.	TRBV6-5	TRBJ2-5	CASRIAGEGEEIQYF	TGTGCCAGCAGAATAGCGGGAGAAGGGGAAGAGATCCAGTACTTC
.	11	.	TRBV11-2	TRBJ2-1	CASREEDKQFF	TGTGCCAGCAGGGAGGAGGATAAGCAGTTCTTC
TRBD2	15	.	TRBV4-2	TRBJ2-2	CASSRRTSNTGELFF	TGTGCCAGCAGCCGAAGGACTAGCAACACCGGGGAGCTGTTTTTT
.	15	.	TRBV11-2	TRBJ2-1	CASSLLGTANNEQFF	TGTGCCAGCAGCCTACTCGGGACGGCCAACAATGAGCAGTTCTTC
TRBD2	15	many	TRBV4-3	TRBJ2-7	CASSQGEGSSYEQYF	TGCGCCAGCAGCCAAGGGGAGGGAAGCTCCTACGAGCAGTACTTC
.	14	.	TRBV20-1	TRBJ1-1	CSARVAGDSGEAFF	TGCAGTGCTAGAGTGGCGGGGGATAGTGGTGAAGCTTTCTTT